The clone carrying this TCR beta chain was seen more than once but under ten times. The antigen remains unidentified. The sample comes from a study of beta chain features in type 1 diabetes. General study results and limits: Naive, central memory and Treg TCRB repertoires appeared more alike in patients than in healthy donors. Highly expressing activated T cells could be over-counted with a cDNA template. When VDJ junctions were examined, type 1 diabetes patients showed fewer insertions and more deletions.

Germline assignment: CDR1 MNHEY and CDR2 SMNVEV (reference sequence). The CDR3 has 17 amino acids. With V trimmed by 4 bases and J by 1 base, 7 bases remained unmatched. As every portion of the isolated RNA was reverse transcribed, the sequencing read expressed TCRB transcripts. The data were produced by immunoSEQ multiplex PCR, yet TCRdb's version contains in-frame clones alone and is incomplete. The sample holds roughly 250,000 clones, around 10% seen once. Sorted populations all had greater than 95% purity. V is TRBV27 and J is TRBJ1-5, with 10 bases fitting TRBD1. The clonotype was recovered from a woman between 18 and 29 years old in good health. Sequenced: naive CD4+ T cells from blood. The CDR3 DNA follows: TGTGCCAGCAGTTCCCGACAGGGGGCTGGCAGCAATCAGCCCCAGCATTTT. It specifies CASSSRQGAGSNQPQHF.